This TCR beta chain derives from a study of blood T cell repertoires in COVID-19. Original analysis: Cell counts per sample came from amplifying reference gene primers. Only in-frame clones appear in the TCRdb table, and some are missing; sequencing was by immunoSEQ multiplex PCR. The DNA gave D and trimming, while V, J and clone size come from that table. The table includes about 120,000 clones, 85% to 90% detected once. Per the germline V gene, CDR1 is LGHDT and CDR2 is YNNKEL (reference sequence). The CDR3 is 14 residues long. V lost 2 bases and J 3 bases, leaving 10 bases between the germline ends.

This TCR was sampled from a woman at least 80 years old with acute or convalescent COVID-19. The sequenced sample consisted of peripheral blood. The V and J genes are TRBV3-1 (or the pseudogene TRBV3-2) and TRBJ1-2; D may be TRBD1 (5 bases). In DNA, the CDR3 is TGTGCCAGCAGCCAACAGGGACTCGACTATGGCTACACCTTC. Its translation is CASSQQGLDYGYTF.